This entry describes one T cell receptor beta chain. The target antigen is unknown. The data were obtained in a study of identical twins. Whole-study findings and limits: Interpretation of the results relied on cross-sectional statistical analysis and not on following the same donors.

cDNA molecules carried unique molecular identifiers, and template switching added a universal primer site. TCRdb re-called the 5' RACE reads through MiXCR, storing one row per CDR3 protein. The data contain roughly 190,000 distinct CDR3 sequences, 15% to 20% of them singletons. The length of the CDR3 is 15 residues. Germline values: CDR1 SGDLS, CDR2 YYNGEE. V trimming: 4 bases; J trimming: 6 bases; junction bases outside the gene matches: 7. These data are also associated with another study on T cells expressing NK-cell markers. From that paper: Source material for TCR beta repertoires consisted of sorted CD3+CD56+NKG2C+, CD3+CD56+NKG2C- and CD3+CD56-NKG2C+ T cells. Seropositivity for HCMV was found in seven of the eight sequenced donors, with one seronegative.

Sample: CD8+ T cells sorted from blood. The genes are TRBV9 and TRBJ1-6, with 7 bases lining up with TRBD1. This TCR came from a woman under 30 in good health. The CDR3 DNA sequence: TGTGCCAGCAGCCCGCCGGGACAGTTTAATTCACCCCTCCACTTT. Its protein product is CASSPPGQFNSPLHF.